Listed below are T cell receptor beta chains from one sample, sequenced in a study of OX40 agonist ivuxolimab in advanced cancers. The assay was immunoSEQ multiplex PCR, and TCRdb's table has in-frame clones only and misses some. The data show 65,000 to 100,000 clones, roughly four fifths seen once. The input for sequencing was CD4+ or CD8+ T cells sorted from blood, taken in a trial of the OX40 agonist ivuxolimab. These receptor sequences come from an adult with an advanced solid tumor such as melanoma, head and neck, liver or kidney cancer. Both conserved end residues are part of each CDR3. The D gene is left open where the match is weak. Rows may omit the clone size; those that give it use once, few, many or a size class.

>.|TRBV11-2|TRBJ2-2|once
CASSQILHGEWITGELFF
TGTGCCAGCAGCCAAATCCTACACGGGGAGTGGATCACCGGGGAGCTGTTTTTT
>.|TRBV27|TRBJ2-3|.
CASSLSNPSTDTQYF
TGTGCCAGCAGTTTATCGAACCCCAGCACAGATACGCAGTATTTT
>.|TRBV9|TRBJ2-3|.
CASSVGPPDTQYF
TGTGCCAGCAGCGTGGGCCCACCAGATACGCAGTATTTT
>.|TRBV6-5|TRBJ1-1|few
CASRGVSEAFF
TGTGCCAGCAGAGGGGTATCTGAAGCTTTCTTT
>.|TRBV6-4|TRBJ2-1|.
CASSEKGQEYNEQFF
TGTGCCAGCAGTGAAAAGGGGCAGGAGTACAATGAGCAGTTCTTC
>.|TRBV18|TRBJ1-1|.
CASSPSGTVNTEAFF
TGTGCCAGCTCACCGTCCGGGACGGTGAACACTGAAGCTTTCTTT
>.|TRBV11-2|TRBJ2-1|.
CASSPRVVGFNEQFF
TGTGCCAGCAGCCCCCGGGTTGTTGGTTTCAATGAGCAGTTCTTC
>.|TRBV4-2|TRBJ2-3|.
CASSQDVRQSTDTQYF
TGTGCCAGCAGCCAAGATGTTAGACAGAGCACAGATACGCAGTATTTT
>.|TRBV6-4|TRBJ2-3|.
CASHVQGGKDTQYF
TGTGCCAGCCACGTACAGGGTGGGAAAGATACGCAGTATTTT
>.|TRBV28|TRBJ2-7|.
CASSSPDNSLYEQYF
TGTGCCAGCAGTTCGCCGGACAATAGTCTCTACGAGCAGTACTTC